The 6 T cell receptor beta chains below were found in one sample sequenced in a study of cytomegalovirus exposure and HLA in healthy donors. Use of 60 Vbeta and 13 Jbeta primers characterized the PCR. Measured with immunoSEQ multiplex PCR; TCRdb has only the in-frame clones, and not every one. The sample records under 200,000 clones, roughly 13% being singletons. Sequenced sample: PBMCs. These receptors came from a man in his fifties or sixties in good health and CMV-seropositive.

The chain uses TRBV23-1 and TRBJ2-5; D is possibly TRBD1 (6 bases). TRBV23-1 is annotated as an ORF whose role is uncertain. The CDR3 is 16 residues long. Trimming pared 0 bases from V and 3 bases from J, leaving 14 bases between. CDR3 DNA: TGCGCCAGCAGTCAATCGCCAGACAGGCAGAAAGAGACCCAGTACTTC. Translated: CASSQSPDRQKETQYF.

This clone showed up just a few times. This sequence joins TRBV11-3 and TRBJ1-3, with D unclear. V was trimmed by 1 base and J by 0 bases, leaving 10 bases between them. The CDR3 is 16 amino acids. CDR1 SGHNT and CDR2 YENEEA come from the germline V gene. The CDR3 coding sequence is TGTGCCAGCAGCTTAGCCTCTGGGAGCTCTGGAAACACCATATATTTT. As protein: CASSLASGSSGNTIYF.

The chain uses TRBV15 and TRBJ1-6; D unclear. Germline CDR1 and CDR2: LNHNV and YYDKDF (reference sequence). The CDR3 is made up of 13 amino acids. Trimming took 0 bases from V and 9 from J, leaving 6 bases between them. In DNA, the CDR3 is TGTGCCACCAGCAGAGACTTCCTTTCACCCCTCCACTTT. As protein: CATSRDFLSPLHF. Using reference TRBV15 and TRBJ1-6 for the parts outside the CDR3, the full variable domain is DAMVIQNPRYQVTQFGKPVTLSCSQTLNHNVMYWYQQKSSQAPKLLFHYYDKDFNNEADTPDNFQSRRPNTSFCFLDIRSPGLGDTAMYLCATSRDFLSPLHFGNGTRLTVT.

The chain has TRBV18 and TRBJ1-1, with 7 bases matching TRBD1. V shed 8 bases and J 0 bases; nucleotides not matched to a gene: 3. The CDR3 covers 13 residues. Looked up from germline, CDR1 is KGHSH and CDR2 is LQKENI. CDR3 in amino acids: CASNTGVNTEAFF. The CDR3 coding sequence is TGTGCCAGCAATACAGGGGTGAACACTGAAGCTTTCTTT.

The V and J genes are TRBV5-1 and TRBJ1-2; D unclear. CDR1 is SGHRS and CDR2 is YFSETQ in the germline V gene. CDR3 length equals 15 residues. The V gene lost 0 bases and the J gene lost 8 bases, with 17 bases spanning the gap. CDR3 protein: CASSLGIPVGEGYTF. The CDR3, as DNA: TGCGCCAGCAGCTTGGGAATACCAGTAGGAGAGGGCTACACCTTC.

V gene TRBV7-9 combines with J gene TRBJ1-1, with 9 bases identical to TRBD1. The V segment lost 6 bases and the J segment 9 bases; nucleotides outside the gene matches: 11. Germline V gene lookup returns CDR1 SEHNR and CDR2 FQNEAQ (reference sequence). The CDR3 covers 14 residues. CDR3: CASSIRDREGKAFF. The CDR3 DNA is TGTGCCAGCAGTATCCGGGACAGGGAGGGTAAAGCTTTCTTT.